Presented here are 27 T cell receptor beta chains from one specimen sequenced in a study of a mutant IDH1 vaccine in newly diagnosed glioma. For these receptors, no antigen is known. Time point meaning: week 35, safety follow-up. In every dose of vaccine, 300 ug of mutant IDH1 20-mer peptide was given alongside topical imiquimod. Data came from immunoSEQ multiplex PCR; TCRdb stores just in-frame clones and leaves some out. The sample yields around 70,000 clones, 80% to 85% seen once. The sample consisted of PBMCs, taken from a glioma patient whose treatment included an IDH1 peptide vaccine. These receptor sequences come from a man between 18 and 29 years old with glioma.

The chain uses TRBV7-2 and TRBJ1-2, with D uncertain. Trimming removed 4 bases from V and 2 bases from J, with 14 bases in between. The germline V gene encodes CDR1 SGHTA and CDR2 FQGNSA. The CDR3 totals 15 residues. Here the CDR3 DNA reads TGTGCCAGCAGCTCCCCACCCCCCAAAAACTATGGCTACACCTTC. Translation: CASSSPPPKNYGYTF.

This rearrangement joins TRBV9 to TRBJ2-7; D ambiguous. The CDR3 spans 13 residues. Germline-derived CDR1 and CDR2 are SGDLS and YYNGEE. V was clipped by 0 bases and J by 2 bases, with 6 bases between them. The CDR3 DNA sequence: TGTGCCAGCAGCGTAGGTTTCGCCTACGAGCAGTACTTC. It codes for CASSVGFAYEQYF.

This chain connects TRBV5-4 to TRBJ1-1; 8 nucleotides align to TRBD1. CDR1 and CDR2 (germline): SGHNT, YYREEE (reference sequence). The CDR3 is 14 residues long. With 3 bases clipped from V and 6 bases from J, the junction kept 7 bases outside the gene matches. DNA for the CDR3: TGTGCCAGCAGCTCCAGGACAGGGCTTGCTGAAGCTTTCTTT. This codes for CASSSRTGLAEAFF.

The chain couples TRBV29-1 to TRBJ1-1, with a tentative D call TRBD1 (6 bases). Germline CDR1 is SQVTM and CDR2 is ANQGSEA. There are 13 residues in the CDR3. Trimming took 5 bases from V and 1 from J, leaving 11 bases between them. For the CDR3, the DNA is TGCAGCGTTACAGGACAGACGAACACTGAAGCTTTCTTT. Its protein product is CSVTGQTNTEAFF.

The chain links TRBV19 to TRBJ1-5; D is undetermined. Trimming shortened V by 8 bases and J by 0 bases, and 11 bases separated the two germline ends. This CDR3 is 14 amino acids long. Looked up from germline, CDR1 is LNHDA and CDR2 is SQIVND (reference sequence). The CDR3 bases are TGTGCCAGTGGTAAGGTATATAGCAATCAGCCCCAGCATTTT. It specifies CASGKVYSNQPQHF.

The rearrangement links TRBV18 to TRBJ2-5; no clear D gene. The germline CDR1 and CDR2 sequences are KGHSH and LQKENI. The CDR3 loop spans 16 amino acids. Trimming removed 2 bases at V and 2 bases at J, with 15 bases between. CDR3 nucleotides: TGTGCCAGCTCACCAATCAATTTGCGCACACAAGAGACCCAGTACTTC. It codes for CASSPINLRTQETQYF.

This chain links TRBV5-1 with TRBJ2-1, with D maybe TRBD1 (5 bases). CDR3 length equals 16 residues. The germline gives CDR1 SGHRS, CDR2 YFSETQ. Trimming left V 0 bases short and J 8 bases short, with 18 bases between. The CDR3 DNA reads TGCGCCAGCAGCTTGGTATCAGGGAATGTTTTCTATGAGCAGTTCTTC. Translated: CASSLVSGNVFYEQFF.

CDR3 amino acids: CASSGQGANQPQHF. Here the CDR3 DNA reads TGTGCCAGCAGTGGGCAGGGGGCCAATCAGCCCCAGCATTTT. The gene calls are TRBV25-1 and TRBJ1-5; 8 bases are a match to TRBD1. CDR1 MGHDK and CDR2 SYGVNS come from the germline V gene. The V segment lost 4 bases and the J segment 3 bases; nucleotides outside the gene matches: 2. The CDR3 has 14 amino acids.

This clone was observed a handful of times. The chain recombines TRBV11-2 with TRBJ2-7; no clear D gene. From germline, CDR1 is SGHAT and CDR2 FQNNGV. The CDR3 loop spans 13 amino acids. Trimming removed 1 base from V and 3 bases from J, with 7 bases in between. The CDR3 loop reads CASSLAPRYEQYF. Here the CDR3 DNA reads TGTGCCAGCAGCTTAGCCCCGCGCTACGAGCAGTACTTC.

V gene TRBV19 combines with J gene TRBJ2-2, with 11 nucleotides matching TRBD1. Trimming at V came to 8 bases and at J to 3 bases, leaving 5 bases not matched to a gene. Germline values: CDR1 LNHDA, CDR2 SQIVND (reference sequence). There are 15 residues in the CDR3. The CDR3 DNA is TGTGCCAGTGCGCCGGGACAGGGGGACACCGGGGAGCTGTTTTTT. Its translation: CASAPGQGDTGELFF.

This chain links TRBV27 with TRBJ1-2; possible D gene TRBD1, 6 bases. The CDR3 spans 14 residues. Germline V gene lookup returns CDR1 MNHEY and CDR2 SMNVEV (reference sequence). Trimming pared 4 bases from V and 8 bases from J, leaving 17 bases between. CDR3 in DNA: TGTGCCAGCAGTTCTGGGGGGCGTTTCGTCGGCTACACCTTC. This gives the protein CASSSGGRFVGYTF.

The V and J genes are TRBV19 and TRBJ1-1; maybe TRBD1 (6 bases). The V and J ends lost 3 bases and 4 bases respectively, with 18 bases between them. In germline, CDR1 is LNHDA, CDR2 SQIVND (reference sequence). The CDR3 loop spans 16 amino acids. The CDR3 reads CASSIFGGGLVTEAFF. CDR3 coding DNA: TGTGCCAGTAGTATCTTTGGGGGGGGGCTAGTCACTGAAGCTTTCTTT.

The rearrangement uses TRBV7-3 and TRBJ1-1, with TRBD1 as a possible D gene (5 bases). Trimming took 2 bases from V and 3 from J, leaving 13 bases between them. CDR1 is SGHTA and CDR2 is FQGTGA in the germline V gene. The CDR3 has 15 amino acids. Written as DNA, the CDR3 is TGTGCCAGCAGCTTATTTCGCAGGGCCGACACTGAAGCTTTCTTT. Its protein is CASSLFRRADTEAFF.

The rearrangement joins TRBV21-1 to TRBJ2-5; TRBD2 is the table's D call, not checked against the DNA. TRBV21-1 is a known pseudogene. There are 13 residues in the CDR3. Written as DNA, the CDR3 is TGTGCCAGCCTTACCGGTTTAAAAGAGACCCAGTACTTC. It encodes CASLTGLKETQYF.

The V call is TRBV7-8, the J call TRBJ2-1; D is ambiguous. The germline V and J ends were trimmed by 5 bases and 5 bases, with 10 bases remaining between them. The CDR3 has 13 amino acids. Germline CDR1 and CDR2: SGHVS and FQNEAQ. CDR3 nucleotides: TGTGCCAGCAGCCCAGACGGAGACAATGAGCAGTTCTTC. Translated, it gives CASSPDGDNEQFF.

The V call is TRBV4-1, the J call TRBJ1-2; tentatively, D is TRBD1 (6 bases). From germline, CDR1 is MGHRA and CDR2 YSYEKL. The CDR3 is 16 residues long. V was cut by 0 bases and J by 6 bases, with 17 bases left in between. CDR3 in DNA: TGCGCCAGCAGCCAAGATCAAGGAGGGGGAATAAATGGCTACACCTTC. Amino acid sequence: CASSQDQGGGINGYTF.

This chain connects TRBV5-1 to TRBJ1-1; D is unclear. Germline CDR1 reads SGHRS; CDR2 reads YFSETQ. The CDR3 loop spans 13 amino acids. Trimming left V 8 bases short and J 4 bases short, with 15 bases between. The CDR3 DNA reads TGCGCCAGTAGCCTTCTCACGTCCACTGAAGCTTTCTTT. Protein: CASSLLTSTEAFF.

V usage is TRBV5-4 and J usage is TRBJ1-2; D possibly corresponds to TRBD1 (6 bases). The V end lost 4 bases, the J end lost 3 bases, and 16 bases lay between the germline ends. The CDR3 spans 15 residues. Germline CDR1 SGHNT, CDR2 YYREEE (reference sequence). CDR3 in DNA: TGTGCCAGCAGCCAATTTCGACAGGTGGACTATGGCTACACCTTC. It translates to CASSQFRQVDYGYTF.

The rearrangement joins TRBV7-9 to TRBJ1-1; D not certain. This CDR3 is built from 12 residues. Germline V lookup: CDR1 SEHNR, CDR2 FQNEAQ (reference sequence). V lost 5 bases to trimming and J lost 3 bases, with 7 bases between them. The CDR3 nucleotides read TGTGCCAGCAGCATCGCTTACACTGAAGCTTTCTTT. It translates to CASSIAYTEAFF.

The table lists this clone with a count of one. The chain employs TRBV4-1 and TRBJ1-2, with D unresolved. The CDR3 runs to 14 residues. CDR1 is MGHRA and CDR2 is YSYEKL in the germline V gene. V lost 4 bases to trimming and J lost 4 bases, with 13 bases between them. DNA for the CDR3: TGCGCCAGCAGCCCCACGGCCGCAGGCTATGGCTACACCTTC. Translation: CASSPTAAGYGYTF.

V gene TRBV6-5 combines with J gene TRBJ1-1; 8 bases map to TRBD1. The trim removed 4 bases at V and 3 bases at J, leaving 7 bases unmatched. CDR1 and CDR2 from the germline V gene are MNHEY and SVGAGI. The CDR3 sequence is 15 residues long. The CDR3 reads CASSSRTGTDTEAFF. Written as DNA, the CDR3 is TGTGCCAGCAGTTCCCGGACAGGGACGGACACTGAAGCTTTCTTT.

The rearrangement joins TRBV9 to TRBJ2-1, with TRBD2 identical over 11 bases. The J segment lost 4 bases and the V segment lost 4 bases, leaving 4 bases of the junction unmatched. Germline V lookup: CDR1 SGDLS, CDR2 YYNGEE. The CDR3 extends over 15 amino acids. CDR3 DNA: TGTGCCAGCAGCCGGACTAGCGGGTTTTACAATGAGCAGTTCTTC. Amino acids: CASSRTSGFYNEQFF. The variable domain in full, completed from reference TRBV9 and TRBJ2-1, reads DSGVTQTPKHLITATGQRVTLRCSPRSGDLSVYWYQQSLDQGLQFLIQYYNGEERAKGNILERFSAQQFPDLHSELNLSSLELGDSALYFCASSRTSGFYNEQFFGPGTRLTVL.

The chain employs TRBV7-2 and TRBJ1-4; D gene ambiguous. The CDR3 has 15 amino acids. Looked up from germline, CDR1 is SGHTA and CDR2 is FQGNSA. The V gene lost 3 bases and the J gene lost 7 bases, with 15 bases spanning the gap. CDR3 region: CASSFSVVGGEKLFF. The CDR3, as DNA: TGTGCCAGCAGCTTCAGTGTCGTGGGTGGTGAAAAACTGTTTTTT. Full variable domain (outside the CDR3, taken from reference TRBV7-2 and TRBJ1-4): GAGVSQSPSNKVTEKGKDVELRCDPISGHTALYWYRQSLGQGLEFLIYFQGNSAPDKSGLPSDRFSAERTGGSVSTLTIQRTQQEDSAVYLCASSFSVVGGEKLFFGSGTQLSVL.

V usage is TRBV18 and J usage is TRBJ2-5; D might be TRBD1 (5 bases). This CDR3 has 16 amino acids. The germline CDR1 and CDR2 sequences are KGHSH and LQKENI. V shed 0 bases and J shed 5 bases, with 16 bases lying between them. The CDR3, as DNA: TGTGCCAGCTCACCACCGGGCCGGCCCAGGGTGGAGACCCAGTACTTC. Its protein product is CASSPPGRPRVETQYF.

The chain links TRBV6-5 to TRBJ2-7; D gene uncertain. There are 11 residues in the CDR3. The germline V and J ends were trimmed by 6 bases and 3 bases, with 6 bases remaining between them. The V gene's germline CDR1 is MNHEY and CDR2 SVGAGI. CDR3 nucleotides: TGTGCCAGCAGCTCCCTCTACGAGCAGTACTTC. Its protein is CASSSLYEQYF.

The V gene is TRBV7-9, the J gene TRBJ2-3; D ambiguous. Trimming pared 4 bases from V and 6 bases from J, leaving 11 bases between. CDR1 is SEHNR, CDR2 FQNEAQ, per germline (reference sequence). The CDR3 spans 13 residues. CDR3 in amino acids: CASSSTRADTQYF. Here the CDR3 DNA reads TGTGCCAGCAGCTCGACCCGGGCGGATACGCAGTATTTT.

The chain couples TRBV12-5 to TRBJ1-4; D ambiguous. There are 13 residues in the CDR3. Per germline, CDR1 LGHNT and CDR2 FRNRAP. The V gene lost 3 bases and the J gene lost 7 bases, with 9 bases spanning the gap. Here the CDR3 DNA reads TGTGCTAGTGGTTTAAACCCTCTTGAAAAACTGTTTTTT. Residues: CASGLNPLEKLFF.